The 31 T cell receptor beta chains presented below share a single source sample, sequenced in a study of OX40 agonist ivuxolimab in advanced cancers. Generated by immunoSEQ multiplex PCR, the TCRdb table keeps only in-frame clones and is missing some. The sample has 82,000 or so clones; roughly 85% are singletons. This sample comprised CD4+ or CD8+ T cells sorted from blood, obtained in a trial of the OX40 agonist ivuxolimab. The receptor set was obtained from an adult with an advanced solid tumor such as melanoma, head and neck, liver or kidney cancer.

V usage is TRBV7-3 and J usage is TRBJ2-1; either TRBD1 or TRBD2 may fit D (5 bases each). Germline assignment: CDR1 SGHTA and CDR2 FQGTGA. V was shortened by 4 bases and J by 5 bases, with 12 bases between the two germline ends. The CDR3 has 14 amino acids. The CDR3: CASSSPGRNNEQFF. Here the CDR3 DNA reads TGTGCCAGCAGCTCTCCGGGACGGAACAATGAGCAGTTCTTC. Full variable domain (outside the CDR3, taken from reference TRBV7-3 and TRBJ2-1): GAGVSQTPSNKVTEKGKYVELRCDPISGHTALYWYRQSLGQGPEFLIYFQGTGAADDSGLPNDRFFAVRPEGSVSTLKIQRTERGDSAVYLCASSSPGRNNEQFFGPGTRLTVL.

The rearrangement uses TRBV20-1 and TRBJ1-4; no definite D call. Per the germline V gene, CDR1 is DFQATT and CDR2 is SNEGSKA (reference sequence). The CDR3 has 10 amino acids. The V end lost 6 bases, the J end lost 6 bases, and 5 bases lay between the germline ends. This CDR3 reads CSASYEKLFF. The CDR3 DNA reads TGCAGTGCCTCCTATGAAAAACTGTTTTTT.

The chain uses TRBV6-1 and TRBJ1-6; TRBD1 agrees at 7 bases. The germline gives CDR1 MNHNS, CDR2 SASEGT. The CDR3 consists of 14 residues. V trimming: 7 bases; J trimming: 10 bases; junction bases outside the gene matches: 10. CDR3 amino acids: CASNHRGTGSPLHF. The CDR3 bases are TGTGCCAGCAACCACAGGGGTACGGGCTCACCCCTCCACTTT.

This clone was observed once. V and J are TRBV30 and TRBJ2-7, with 8 bases aligning to TRBD2. The germline gives CDR1 GTSNPN, CDR2 SVGIG (reference sequence). The CDR3 length is 17 residues. V gave up 3 bases and J gave up 0 bases; unmatched junction bases: 13. DNA of the CDR3: TGTGCCTGGAGGGGGATGGCGGGGGGAACCCACTCCTACGAGCAGTACTTC. Amino acids: CAWRGMAGGTHSYEQYF.

The chain employs TRBV9 and TRBJ2-5; 9 nucleotides line up with TRBD1. Germline values: CDR1 SGDLS, CDR2 YYNGEE. V was pared by 4 bases and J by 5 bases, with 9 bases of the junction left unmatched. This CDR3 is built from 15 residues. DNA of the CDR3: TGTGCCAGCAGCCTCCGGGACAGGGTACGGGAGACCCAGTACTTC. It encodes CASSLRDRVRETQYF.

The V call is TRBV5-1, the J call TRBJ1-3; weak D call: TRBD1 (6 bases). Germline values: CDR1 SGHRS, CDR2 YFSETQ. The CDR3 has 16 amino acids. Deletions cut 1 base from V and 0 bases from J, with 11 bases between. In DNA form, the CDR3 reads TGCGCCAGCAGCTTGAGGACAGCCGACTCTGGAAACACCATATATTTT. It translates to CASSLRTADSGNTIYF.

This clone showed up just a few times. J is TRBJ1-6 and V is TRBV6-5; D uncertain. The CDR3 totals 15 residues. Trimming took off 0 bases at V and 14 bases at J, with 17 bases between the two ends. Germline V gives CDR1 MNHEY, CDR2 SVGAGI. The CDR3 reads CASSYSRPVLATLHF. The CDR3 coding sequence is TGTGCCAGCAGTTACTCGAGGCCAGTCCTCGCCACCCTCCACTTT.

The gene calls are TRBV6-6 and TRBJ2-7; 10 bases match TRBD1. Looked up from germline, CDR1 is MNHNY and CDR2 is SVGAGI (reference sequence). Losses at the gene ends were 6 bases for V and 0 bases for J; bases not matched to a gene: 8. The CDR3 is 16 residues long. CDR3: CASRTKGTGASYEQYF. The CDR3 region has the DNA TGTGCCAGCAGGACCAAAGGGACAGGGGCCTCCTACGAGCAGTACTTC.

The gene calls are TRBV6-5 and TRBJ1-3; no firm D call. Per germline, CDR1 MNHEY and CDR2 SVGAGI. The CDR3 contains 14 residues. V lost 0 bases to trimming and J lost 8 bases, with 11 bases between them. Written as DNA, the CDR3 is TGTGCCAGCAGTTACTCAGGAACCGGTCACACCATATATTTT. It yields the protein CASSYSGTGHTIYF.

The chain has TRBV5-1 and TRBJ1-5; D remains ambiguous. Germline-derived CDR1 and CDR2 are SGHRS and YFSETQ. V was pared by 7 bases and J by 5 bases, with 13 bases between. The CDR3 runs to 13 residues. CDR3 coding DNA: TGCGCCAGCGCGGTCAGGCCCGATCAGCCCCAGCATTTT. It is translated as CASAVRPDQPQHF.

The table lists this clone with a count of one. This sequence joins TRBV7-3 and TRBJ1-1; 8 bases line up with TRBD1. The CDR3 contains 13 residues. Germline V gene data show CDR1 as SGHTA and CDR2 as FQGTGA. V dropped 4 bases and J dropped 6; count of bases not matched to a gene: 4. For the CDR3, the DNA is TGTGCCAGCAGCTCCCTGGACAGGGCTGAAGCTTTCTTT. Amino acids: CASSSLDRAEAFF.

Here the CDR3 DNA reads TGTGCCAGTAGTATCCAGGGGGCGGCTTCTTGGGCCGGGGAGCTGTTTTTT. This codes for CASSIQGAASWAGELFF. The genes are TRBV19 and TRBJ2-2; 8 bases are shared with TRBD1. Trimming cost V 3 bases and J 6 bases; bases outside gene matches: 12. The CDR3 is 17 amino acids. Germline V gives CDR1 LNHDA, CDR2 SQIVND (reference sequence).

The J gene is TRBJ2-2, the V gene TRBV5-4; D remains ambiguous. Trimming pared 0 bases from V and 5 bases from J, leaving 11 bases between. The CDR3 totals 15 residues. Germline CDR1 and CDR2: SGHNT and YYREEE (reference sequence). CDR3 in amino acids: CASSLGNRITGELFF. Written as DNA, the CDR3 is TGTGCCAGCAGCTTGGGAAACAGAATAACCGGGGAGCTGTTTTTT.

J is TRBJ1-1 and V is TRBV9, with 9 nucleotides matching TRBD1. Germline V gene lookup returns CDR1 SGDLS and CDR2 YYNGEE. Losses at the gene ends were 7 bases for V and 5 bases for J; bases not matched to a gene: 6. This CDR3 spans 13 amino acids. The CDR3 loop reads CASGRDRETEAFF. In nucleotides, the CDR3 is TGTGCCAGCGGACGGGACAGGGAAACTGAAGCTTTCTTT. The full variable domain, completed using reference TRBV9 and TRBJ1-1, is DSGVTQTPKHLITATGQRVTLRCSPRSGDLSVYWYQQSLDQGLQFLIQYYNGEERAKGNILERFSAQQFPDLHSELNLSSLELGDSALYFCASGRDRETEAFFGQGTRLTVV.

The chain has TRBV6-5 and TRBJ1-5, with TRBD1 as a possible D gene (5 bases). The CDR3 runs 15 residues. The germline V gene encodes CDR1 MNHEY and CDR2 SVGAGI. With 2 bases removed from V and 0 bases from J, the gap between germline ends came to 8 bases. This chain's CDR3 is CASSYDSYSNQPQHF. The CDR3 coding sequence is TGTGCCAGCAGTTACGACAGTTATAGCAATCAGCCCCAGCATTTT.

The J gene is TRBJ2-1, the V gene TRBV30; either TRBD1 or TRBD2 may supply D (5 bases each). V shed 6 bases and J shed 4 bases, with 13 bases lying between them. Germline V gene data show CDR1 as GTSNPN and CDR2 as SVGIG (reference sequence). The CDR3 runs to 13 residues. The CDR3 loop is CACRDGNYNEQFF. The CDR3 DNA reads TGTGCCTGCCGGGACGGAAATTACAATGAGCAGTTCTTC.

In its sample, this clone was seen once. The chain uses TRBV29-1 and TRBJ2-1, with 7 bases identical to TRBD2. This CDR3 has 11 amino acids. Germline values: CDR1 SQVTM, CDR2 ANQGSEA. Trimming removed 6 bases from V and 10 bases from J; junction bases left unmatched: 6. The chain's CDR3 is CSVVPGGEQFF. CDR3 DNA sequence: TGCAGCGTCGTCCCGGGAGGAGAGCAGTTCTTC.

V usage is TRBV2 and J usage is TRBJ1-1, with D possibly being TRBD1 (5 bases). V lost 3 bases, J lost 5 bases, and 10 bases lay in between. CDR3 length: 13 amino acids. Per germline, CDR1 SNHLY and CDR2 FYNNEI. The chain's CDR3 is CASSEGQRTEAFF. Here the CDR3 DNA reads TGTGCCAGCAGTGAGGGGCAGAGGACTGAAGCTTTCTTT.

The V gene is TRBV5-6, the J gene TRBJ1-2; D ambiguous. The V and J ends lost 4 bases and 6 bases respectively, with 13 bases between them. CDR1 and CDR2 from the germline V gene are SGHDT and YYEEEE. The length of the CDR3 is 13 residues. CDR3 DNA: TGTGCCAGCAGCCCTGGGGATCCCCATGGCTACACCTTC. Translation gives CASSPGDPHGYTF.

This clone was seen a few times. V usage is TRBV2 and J usage is TRBJ2-7; no clear D gene. The germline V and J ends were trimmed by 4 bases and 1 base, with 5 bases remaining between them. The CDR3 consists of 12 residues. CDR1 and CDR2 (germline): SNHLY, FYNNEI. Here the CDR3 DNA reads TGTGCCAGCAGTGTACGTTCCTACGAGCAGTACTTC. Its translation is CASSVRSYEQYF.

Only a few counts were recorded for this clone. The rearrangement joins TRBV28 to TRBJ1-6, with D tentatively TRBD1 (5 bases). The CDR3 has 15 residues. Germline assignment: CDR1 MDHEN and CDR2 SYDVKM. V was trimmed by 8 bases and J by 3 bases, leaving 14 bases between them. In DNA, the CDR3 is TGTGCCAGCCGGCCCAGGGAGATCTATAATTCACCCCTCCACTTT. Its protein product is CASRPREIYNSPLHF.

This clone was seen only a few times. The V and J genes are TRBV4-2 and TRBJ1-2; no clear D. Germline-derived CDR1 and CDR2 are LGHNA and YNFKEQ. The CDR3 is 13 residues long. V lost 0 bases and J lost 4, with 6 bases in between. CDR3 loop: CASSQDRSYGYTF. In DNA, the CDR3 is TGTGCCAGCAGCCAAGATAGAAGCTATGGCTACACCTTC.

The rearrangement links TRBV6-6 to TRBJ1-3, with D possibly matching TRBD1 (5 bases). The CDR3 has 14 amino acids. From germline, CDR1 is MNHNY and CDR2 SVGAGI (reference sequence). V was clipped by 2 bases and J by 4 bases, with 9 bases between them. The DNA for the CDR3 is TGTGCCAGCAGTTACGGGGCGGGGGGAAACACCATATATTTT. This encodes CASSYGAGGNTIYF.

This clone was recorded only once. This sequence joins TRBV11-2 and TRBJ1-6; the D is unclear. Trimming stripped 1 base from V and 3 bases from J, with 7 bases between. CDR1 is SGHAT, CDR2 FQNNGV, per germline. The CDR3 has 15 amino acids. The CDR3: CASSLVGVYNSPLHF. CDR3 bases: TGTGCCAGCAGCTTAGTTGGGGTCTATAATTCACCCCTCCACTTT. The full variable domain, in which reference TRBV11-2 and TRBJ1-6 provide the parts outside the CDR3, is EAGVAQSPRYKIIEKRQSVAFWCNPISGHATLYWYQQILGQGPKLLIQFQNNGVVDDSQLPKDRFSAERLKGVDSTLKIQPAKLEDSAVYLCASSLVGVYNSPLHFGNGTRLTVT.

The rearrangement uses TRBV2 and TRBJ1-2; the match to TRBD1 covers 8 bases. V lost 2 bases to trimming and J lost 8 bases; unmatched junction nucleotides: 7. Germline V gene lookup returns CDR1 SNHLY and CDR2 FYNNEI. This CDR3 region has 14 residues. The CDR3 DNA sequence: TGTGCCAGCAGTGAAATGACCGGGACAGGAGGCTACACCTTC. It yields the protein CASSEMTGTGGYTF.

The J gene is TRBJ1-4, the V gene TRBV28; D is undetermined. Germline loops: CDR1 MDHEN, CDR2 SYDVKM. The CDR3 runs to 19 residues. The germline V and J ends were trimmed by 5 bases and 0 bases, with 22 bases remaining between them. The CDR3 region is CASSPSGMALLTTNEKLFF. For the CDR3, the DNA is TGTGCCAGCAGTCCATCGGGGATGGCCCTTCTAACAACTAATGAAAAACTGTTTTTT.

This chain joins TRBV30 and TRBJ1-1; TRBD1 agrees at 9 bases. The V and J ends lost 3 bases and 10 bases, in that order; junction bases with no gene match: 6. Germline V gives CDR1 GTSNPN, CDR2 SVGIG (reference sequence). The CDR3 length is 12 residues. As DNA, the CDR3 is TGTGCCTGGAGCAAGGACAGGGGAACAGCTTTCTTT. It encodes CAWSKDRGTAFF.

The V gene is TRBV11-3, the J gene TRBJ2-6; possibly TRBD1 for D (6 bases). This CDR3 contains 15 residues. Germline V gene data show CDR1 as SGHNT and CDR2 as YENEEA. The V end was cut by 1 base, the J end by 2 bases, with 6 bases between. The DNA for the CDR3 is TGTGCCAGCAGCTTAGCAGGGGCTGGGGCCAACGTCCTGACTTTC. Its protein is CASSLAGAGANVLTF.

This chain connects TRBV5-1 to TRBJ1-2; D remains unclear. The V end lost 0 bases, the J end lost 10 bases, and 13 bases lay between the germline ends. Per the germline V gene, CDR1 is SGHRS and CDR2 is YFSETQ. The CDR3 consists of 13 residues. CDR3 in amino acids: CASSLGSGSFYTF. For the CDR3, the DNA is TGCGCCAGCAGCTTGGGCAGTGGCAGCTTCTACACCTTC.

The chain combines TRBV28 with TRBJ1-4, with 7 bases that match TRBD1. Germline V gives CDR1 MDHEN, CDR2 SYDVKM. V lost 5 bases, J lost 11 bases, and 2 bases stayed unmatched. The CDR3 covers 11 residues. This chain's CDR3 is CASSGTEKLFF. The CDR3 nucleotides are TGTGCCAGCAGTGGGACAGAGAAACTGTTTTTT.

V and J are TRBV7-3 and TRBJ1-6; D uncertain. The CDR3 is 16 residues long. CDR1 SGHTA and CDR2 FQGTGA come from the germline V gene. V lost 5 bases and J 0 bases, leaving 11 bases between the germline ends. The CDR3 protein is CASSLGGSSYNSPLHF. CDR3 DNA: TGTGCCAGCAGCCTAGGTGGGAGCTCCTATAATTCACCCCTCCACTTT.